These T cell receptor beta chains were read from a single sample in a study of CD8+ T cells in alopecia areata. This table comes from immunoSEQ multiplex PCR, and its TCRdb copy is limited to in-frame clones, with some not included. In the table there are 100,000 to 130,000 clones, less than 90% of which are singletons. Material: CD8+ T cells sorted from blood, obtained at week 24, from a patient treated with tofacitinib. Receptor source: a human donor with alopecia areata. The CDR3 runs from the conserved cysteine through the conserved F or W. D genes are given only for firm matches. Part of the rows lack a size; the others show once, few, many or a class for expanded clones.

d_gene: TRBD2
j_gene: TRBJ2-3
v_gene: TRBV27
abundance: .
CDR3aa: CASRGLAGEVGTDTQYF
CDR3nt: TGTGCCAGCCGAGGACTAGCGGGGGAGGTTGGCACAGATACGCAGTATTTT

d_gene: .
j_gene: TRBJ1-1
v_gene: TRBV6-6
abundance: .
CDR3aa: CASTYSTEAFF
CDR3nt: TGTGCCAGCACCTACTCGACTGAAGCTTTCTTT

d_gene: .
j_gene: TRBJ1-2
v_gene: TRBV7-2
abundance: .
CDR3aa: CASSLVFRAHYGYTF
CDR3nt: TGTGCCAGCAGCTTAGTATTTAGGGCTCACTATGGCTACACCTTC

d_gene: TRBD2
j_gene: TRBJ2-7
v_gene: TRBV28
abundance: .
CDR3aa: CASSIPTSGDFYEQYF
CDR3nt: TGTGCCAGCAGTATCCCAACTAGCGGAGATTTCTACGAGCAGTACTTC

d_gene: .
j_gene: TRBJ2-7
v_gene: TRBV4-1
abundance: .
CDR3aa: CASSSTGREQYF
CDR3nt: TGCGCCAGCAGCTCGACAGGCCGCGAGCAGTACTTC

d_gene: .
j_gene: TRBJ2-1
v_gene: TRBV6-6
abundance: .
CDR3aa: CASSPGNEQFF
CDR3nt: TGTGCCAGCAGTCCGGGTAATGAGCAGTTCTTC

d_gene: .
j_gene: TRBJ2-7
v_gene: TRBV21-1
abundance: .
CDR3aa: CASSTQERGGRFSSYEQYF
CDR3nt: TGTGCCAGCAGCACCCAGGAGAGAGGGGGACGTTTTAGCTCCTACGAGCAGTACTTC

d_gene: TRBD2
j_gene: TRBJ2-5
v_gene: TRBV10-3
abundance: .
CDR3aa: CAISELGAGLQETQYF
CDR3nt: TGTGCCATCAGTGAGTTGGGAGCGGGGCTCCAAGAGACCCAGTACTTC

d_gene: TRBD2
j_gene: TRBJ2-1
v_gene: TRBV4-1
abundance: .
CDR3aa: CASSRLAGGPIEQFF
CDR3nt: TGCGCCAGCAGCCGACTAGCGGGGGGGCCGATTGAGCAGTTCTTC

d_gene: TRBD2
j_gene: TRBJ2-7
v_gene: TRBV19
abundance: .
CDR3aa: CASSATSGGPYEQYF
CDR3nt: TGTGCCAGTAGTGCCACTAGCGGGGGCCCCTACGAGCAGTACTTC

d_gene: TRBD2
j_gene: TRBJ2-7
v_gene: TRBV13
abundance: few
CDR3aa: CASSPSGEASYEQYF
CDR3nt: TGTGCCAGCAGCCCTAGCGGGGAGGCCTCCTACGAGCAGTACTTC

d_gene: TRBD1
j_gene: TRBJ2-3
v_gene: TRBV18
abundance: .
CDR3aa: CASSLSRGAGTGDSDTQYF
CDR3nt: TGTGCCAGCTCACTTTCGCGTGGAGCCGGGACAGGAGATTCCGATACGCAGTATTTT

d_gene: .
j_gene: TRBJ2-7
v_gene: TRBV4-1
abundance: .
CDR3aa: CASSPASFGYEQYF
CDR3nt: TGCGCCAGCAGCCCTGCAAGTTTTGGCTACGAGCAGTACTTC

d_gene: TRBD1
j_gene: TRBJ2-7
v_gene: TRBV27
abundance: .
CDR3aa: CASSSRQGTRDEQYF
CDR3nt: TGTGCCAGCAGTTCTCGACAGGGAACCAGGGACGAGCAGTACTTC

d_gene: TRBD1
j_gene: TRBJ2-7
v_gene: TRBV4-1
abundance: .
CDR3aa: CASSPQPQGQGIHEQYF
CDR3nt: TGCGCCAGCAGCCCGCAGCCGCAGGGACAGGGCATCCACGAGCAGTACTTC

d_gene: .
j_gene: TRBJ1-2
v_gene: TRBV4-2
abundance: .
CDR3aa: CASSQWTGTGGYTF
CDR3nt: TGTGCCAGCAGCCAATGGACGGGGACGGGAGGCTACACCTTC

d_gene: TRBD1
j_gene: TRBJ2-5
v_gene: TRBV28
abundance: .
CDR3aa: CASKLGTGFVETQYF
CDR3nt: TGTGCCAGCAAACTCGGGACAGGGTTTGTAGAGACCCAGTACTTC

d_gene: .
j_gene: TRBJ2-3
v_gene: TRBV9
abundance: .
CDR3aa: CASSYSSSTDTQYF
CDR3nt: TGTGCCAGCAGTTATTCCTCTAGCACAGATACGCAGTATTTT

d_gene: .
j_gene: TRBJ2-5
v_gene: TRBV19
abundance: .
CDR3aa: CASTPGYGGGETQYF
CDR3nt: TGTGCCAGTACCCCTGGGTATGGTGGAGGGGAGACCCAGTACTTC

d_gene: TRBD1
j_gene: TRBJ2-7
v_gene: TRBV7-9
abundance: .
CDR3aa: CASSPPLQGAGEQYF
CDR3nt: TGTGCCAGCAGTCCGCCCCTCCAGGGGGCAGGCGAGCAGTACTTC

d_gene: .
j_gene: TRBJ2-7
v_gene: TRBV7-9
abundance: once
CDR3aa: CASSFGGSTYEQYF
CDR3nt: TGTGCCAGCAGCTTTGGAGGGAGTACCTACGAGCAGTACTTC

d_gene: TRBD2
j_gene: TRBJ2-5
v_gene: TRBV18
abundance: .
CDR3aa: CASSPTPLAGALGDTQYF
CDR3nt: TGTGCCAGCTCACCAACCCCCCTAGCGGGGGCGCTAGGGGACACCCAGTACTTC

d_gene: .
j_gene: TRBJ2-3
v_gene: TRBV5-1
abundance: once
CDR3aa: CASRDTDTQYF
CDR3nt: TGCGCCAGCCGGGACACAGATACGCAGTATTTT

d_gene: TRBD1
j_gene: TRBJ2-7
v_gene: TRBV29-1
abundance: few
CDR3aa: CSVVVTGKNEQYF
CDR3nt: TGCAGCGTTGTAGTGACAGGGAAGAACGAGCAGTACTTC

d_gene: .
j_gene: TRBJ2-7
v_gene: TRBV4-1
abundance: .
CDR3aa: CASSQDHEQYF
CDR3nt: TGCGCCAGCAGCCAAGATCACGAGCAGTACTTC

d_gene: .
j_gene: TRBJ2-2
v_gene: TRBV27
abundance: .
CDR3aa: CASSITGTTGELFF
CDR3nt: TGTGCCAGCAGTATAACAGGGACCACCGGGGAGCTGTTTTTT

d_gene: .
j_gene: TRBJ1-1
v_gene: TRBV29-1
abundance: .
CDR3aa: CSVQGNTEAFF
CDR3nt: TGCAGCGTTCAGGGGAACACTGAAGCTTTCTTT

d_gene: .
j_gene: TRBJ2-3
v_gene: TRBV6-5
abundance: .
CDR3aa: CASSLGTVNTDTQYF
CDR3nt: TGTGCCAGCAGCTTGGGGACTGTAAACACAGATACGCAGTATTTT

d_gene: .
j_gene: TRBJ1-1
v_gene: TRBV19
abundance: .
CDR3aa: CASSIRLETEAFF
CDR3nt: TGTGCCAGTAGTATACGACTGGAGACTGAAGCTTTCTTT

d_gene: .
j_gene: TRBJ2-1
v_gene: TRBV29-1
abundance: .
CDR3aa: CSGKQKPYNEQFF
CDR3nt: TGCAGCGGCAAGCAAAAACCCTACAATGAGCAGTTCTTC

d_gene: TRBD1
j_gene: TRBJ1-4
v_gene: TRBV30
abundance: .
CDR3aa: CAADRGPDEKLFF
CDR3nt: TGTGCCGCGGACAGGGGGCCGGATGAAAAACTGTTTTTT